This TCR beta chain originates from a study of blood T cells in healthy people across ages (dated by TCRdb to the mid-2010s). A note on the overall study: In model experiments, template switching captured about one uniquely barcoded TCR beta cDNA molecule for every two T cells. The study measured age-related changes in TCR beta repertoire diversity using deep sequencing normalized with unique cDNA molecular identifiers. Donors were grouped into four age groups: young (average 16 years), middle-aged (over 35), aged (roughly 62) and long-lived (around 80). To avoid experimental bias, donors of different ages were randomly spread across the sequencing lanes. The study analyzed two additional independent replicas of 1 million unique cDNA reads from the same blood draw for two donors, one aged 18 to 29 and one aged 80 or older.

Library creation used 5' RACE. Sequencing took place on an Illumina HiSeq 2500. A second 7 to 11 cycle PCR used a sample-barcoded 5' primer and a J-beta primer mix. A unique molecular identifier was introduced onto each TCR beta cDNA molecule by a template-switch 5' adaptor carrying 12 random nucleotides. Each sample yielded at least 3 million CDR3-containing paired-end reads. The Mint cDNA synthesis kit, primed by a TRBC-specific oligonucleotide, was used to synthesize first-strand cDNA from all RNA. Following uracil-DNA glycosylase treatment, a first 18-cycle PCR with universal primers M1SS and BC2_uni_R was performed on all cDNA. Per the authors' processing: For normalization, 1 million high-quality reads were randomly selected from each sample, with every read carrying a distinct molecular identifier. Instead of being binned into consensus sequences, reads with shared molecular identifiers were discarded. CDR3 identification, clonotype clustering and error correction used MiTCR with a Q25 quality threshold and the strictest error-elimination algorithm. Lower-bound total TCR beta diversity was estimated with a nonparametric unseen species model using Euler transformation. Using fastp trimming at Q25 and MiXCR clonotype assembly, TCRdb reanalyzed the public sequencing data and kept in-frame beta chains. Each record represents a unique CDR3 protein, reported with the most common genes and DNA among its rows. In this record, the V and J calls reflect TCRdb's handling and not the investigators' own analysis. Recorded for this sample are some 1.7 million distinct CDR3 sequences; about 28% of them occurred a single time. The leading ten clones occupy less than 9.5% of the sample.

This clonotype was detected many times. No antigen is known for it. No per-base quality is available; no much larger clone lies one base away. The donors were a few dozen Caucasian individuals from Russia, aged 6 to 90 years, who were systemically healthy. Each donor gave around 9.9 milliliters of peripheral blood, collected into EDTA-treated Vacutainer tubes. Ficoll-Paque density-gradient centrifugation was used to isolate PBMCs, with at least 6.5 million per sample. Trizol reagent was used to extract total RNA from PBMCs, with at least 6 micrograms per sample. For every donor, an aliquot of PBMCs went through flow cytometry to measure the percentages of naive CD45RAhigh/CD27high T cells. V is pared back by 6 bases and J by 4 bases, with 7 bases lying between the germline termini. The CDR3 spans 13 residues, from the cysteine through the phenylalanine. Solely the CDR3 DNA is kept, with 39 bases framed from the first base. CDR1 SGHTA and CDR2 FQGNSA are derived from the germline V gene.

Findings and caveats that apply to the study as a whole: Estimates of total diversity based on one million sequenced T cells were considered lower bounds and underestimates. Observed TCR beta diversity per million T cells fell roughly linearly with age, and a significant reduction was already apparent by age around 40. The percentage of naive T cells measured by flow cytometry correlated strongly with observed TCR beta diversity. Donor CMV infection status was unknown, potentially confounding age-related changes in expanded clonotypes. Since profiling was done on bulk unsorted PBMCs, naive and antigen-experienced compartments could not be conclusively compared. The long-lived group showed more naive CD4+ T cells, fewer expanded clones and increased TCR diversity than the aged group, suggesting age selection.

The chain links TRBV7-2 with TRBJ1-6; TRBD1 might be the D gene, on 5 matching bases. Material: blood. This TCR came from a woman in her thirties in good health. CDR3 region: CASRTAYNSPLHF. In nucleotide form, the sequence is TGTGCCAGCAGGACAGCTTATAATTCACCCCTCCACTTT.